The 22 T cell receptor beta chains below all came from one sample that was sequenced in a study of regulatory T cells in long-lasting Graves disease. Time point specified: newly diagnosed GD, antithyroid drugs for less than 3 months. From RNA extracted from PBMCs, the TCR library was made. For TCR beta, libraries came from iRepertoire HTBI primers and Arm-PCR of CDR3 regions. In TCRdb, the multiplex PCR reads were re-called with MiXCR into one record per CDR3 protein. The sample contains about 440,000 distinct CDR3 sequences, over 15% of which appear only once. The same data also contributed to another study, on T cells in Graves' hyperthyroidism and ophthalmopathy.

This specimen was peripheral blood mononuclear cells (PBMCs), taken at new diagnosis, from a patient treated with antithyroid drugs. The source of these receptors is a woman aged 25 to 45 with Graves disease.

This clonotype was seen a few times. The V gene is TRBV6-5, the J gene TRBJ2-3; perhaps TRBD2 as D (6 bases). This CDR3 spans 16 amino acids. Germline V gene lookup returns CDR1 MNHEY and CDR2 SVGAGI. Trimming stripped 2 bases from V and 2 bases from J, with 14 bases between. The CDR3 here is CASSYIAGTYTDTQYF. CDR3 sequence (DNA): TGTGCCAGCAGTTACATAGCCGGGACTTACACAGATACGCAGTATTTT.

This clonotype was recorded at least ten times. This chain links TRBV28 with TRBJ2-7, with TRBD2 matching 10 bases. Germline V CDR1 and CDR2: MDHEN, SYDVKM. The length of the CDR3 is 14 residues. With V trimmed by 10 bases and J by 0 bases, 6 bases remained unmatched. The CDR3 DNA reads TGTGCCACAACACTAGCGGGAAGCTCCTACGAGCAGTACTTC. It is translated as CATTLAGSSYEQYF.

In this sample, this clonotype turned up many times. The J gene is TRBJ2-5, the V gene TRBV2; D not certain. This CDR3 contains 13 residues. V lost 1 base and J 2 bases, leaving 5 bases between the germline ends. Germline V gene data show CDR1 as SNHLY and CDR2 as FYNNEI. The CDR3 protein is CASSEGQQETQYF. The CDR3 DNA is TGTGCCAGCAGTGAAGGTCAGCAAGAGACCCAGTACTTC.

This clonotype was seen many times. This chain connects TRBV13 to TRBJ2-7, with a weak D call TRBD1 (6 bases). Germline values: CDR1 PRHDT, CDR2 FYEKMQ (reference sequence). The CDR3 sequence is 13 residues long. Between the trimmed V and J ends, which lost 2 bases and 5 bases, there was a span of 10 bases. The CDR3 DNA reads TGTGCCAGCAGCTTAAGGACAGCGAACGAGCAGTACTTC. Residues: CASSLRTANEQYF.

This clonotype was found many times. The chain recombines TRBV13 with TRBJ2-1; D gene uncertain. Germline CDR1 and CDR2: PRHDT and FYEKMQ (reference sequence). The ends were cut back, 4 bases at V and 7 bases at J, with 11 bases in the middle. CDR3 length: 13 residues. The CDR3 DNA reads as TGTGCCAGCAGCTCCCCAGAGGAGAATGAGCAGTTCTTC. Translated, it gives CASSSPEENEQFF.

There are many counts of this clonotype. V gene TRBV7-9 combines with J gene TRBJ2-1; TRBD2 agrees at 9 bases. Trimming took 4 bases from V and 4 from J; bases not matched to a gene: 2. The CDR3 runs to 14 residues. Per the germline V gene, CDR1 is SEHNR and CDR2 is FQNEAQ (reference sequence). CDR3 DNA: TGTGCCAGCAGCTCTAGCGGGATATACAATGAGCAGTTCTTC. As protein: CASSSSGIYNEQFF.

This clonotype appeared a few times. The CDR3 bases are TGTGCCAGCAGACCCGGGACAGGGCGGTTTGGGACTGAAGCTTTCTTT. Translating gives CASRPGTGRFGTEAFF. The rearrangement uses TRBV28 and TRBJ1-1; 9 nucleotides match TRBD1. CDR3 length: 16 amino acids. J lost 5 bases, V lost 6 bases, and 13 bases had no gene match. CDR1 MDHEN and CDR2 SYDVKM come from the germline V gene.

The table lists this clonotype with a few counts. The V call is TRBV6-1, the J call TRBJ2-3, with 10 bases lining up with TRBD1. CDR3 size: 15 residues. V gave up 8 bases and J gave up 5 bases; unmatched junction bases: 10. Germline V gene lookup returns CDR1 MNHNS and CDR2 SASEGT. In DNA, the CDR3 is TGTGCCAGCTCCGCGTGGGACAGGGGCTTAGATACGCAGTATTTT. The encoded protein is CASSAWDRGLDTQYF.

This clonotype showed up just once. The V call is TRBV6-1, the J call TRBJ1-1; D is ambiguous. V gave up 6 bases and J gave up 3 bases, with 11 bases separating them. The CDR3 runs to 13 residues. Looked up from germline, CDR1 is MNHNS and CDR2 is SASEGT. The CDR3 region has the DNA TGTGCCAGCAGCTCTGGCGGGGACACTGAAGCTTTCTTT. Translation: CASSSGGDTEAFF.

The sample holds a few counts of this clonotype. V usage is TRBV6-1 and J usage is TRBJ2-7; a weak D match, TRBD1 (5 bases). V gave up 7 bases and J gave up 6 bases, with 13 bases separating them. The CDR3 is 12 residues long. The germline CDR1 and CDR2 sequences are MNHNS and SASEGT. The CDR3 spells CASTLSTGEQYF. CDR3 sequence (DNA): TGTGCCAGCACCCTGTCCACAGGCGAGCAGTACTTC.

This clonotype was detected ten times or more. V usage is TRBV15 and J usage is TRBJ2-6, with D perhaps matching TRBD2 (6 bases). The germline V and J ends were trimmed by 0 bases and 3 bases, with 9 bases remaining between them. There are 16 residues in the CDR3. Germline CDR1 reads LNHNV; CDR2 reads YYDKDF (reference sequence). CDR3 loop: CATSREGGVGANVLTF. For the CDR3, the DNA is TGTGCCACCAGCAGAGAGGGGGGTGTTGGGGCCAACGTCCTGACTTTC.

This clonotype was seen only a few times. J is TRBJ1-2 and V is TRBV29-1, with D hard to call. The CDR3 runs 12 residues. CDR1 is SQVTM and CDR2 is ANQGSEA in the germline V gene. Trimming cost V 7 bases and J 4 bases, with 13 bases left between them. CDR3 DNA: TGCAGCGCTTCGGGATTAACCTATGGCTACACCTTC. Protein product: CSASGLTYGYTF.

The chain is built from TRBV29-1 and TRBJ2-1; D unclear. The CDR3 is 11 residues long. The ends were cut back, 5 bases at V and 6 bases at J, with 8 bases in the middle. Germline-derived CDR1 and CDR2 are SQVTM and ANQGSEA. CDR3 sequence (DNA): TGCAGCGTTCAGGCTGTCAATGAGCAGTTCTTC. Amino acids: CSVQAVNEQFF.

In this sample, this clonotype turned up a few times. A much larger clone differs by one base, so this may be a read error. In DNA form, the CDR3 reads TGTGCCAGCAGCTTAGACAGGGAAAATGAGCAGTTCTTC. Its protein product is CASSLDRENEQFF. The J gene is TRBJ2-1, the V gene TRBV7-2, with a possible D match to TRBD1 (6 bases). Between the trimmed V and J ends, which lost 1 base and 7 bases, there was a span of 8 bases. The CDR3 has 13 residues. CDR1 and CDR2 (germline): SGHTA, FQGNSA. Filled out from reference TRBV7-2 and TRBJ2-1, the complete variable domain reads GAGVSQSPSNKVTEKGKDVELRCDPISGHTALYWYRQSLGQGLEFLIYFQGNSAPDKSGLPSDRFSAERTGGSVSTLTIQRTQQEDSAVYLCASSLDRENEQFFGPGTRLTVL.

This clonotype occurred a few times. This could be a read error, since a much larger clone is one nucleotide away. The chain couples TRBV12-3 or TRBV12-4 to TRBJ1-1; perhaps TRBD1 as D (6 bases). The CDR3 extends over 15 amino acids. DNA for the CDR3: TGTGCCAGCAGTTCGAGATGGACAGTGAACACTGAAGTTTTCTTT. Translation: CASSSRWTVNTEVFF.

DNA for the CDR3: TGTGCCAGCAGTTACAAGAGGGGACAGGGCAATGAGCAGTTCTTC. Its translation: CASSYKRGQGNEQFF. The chain recombines TRBV6-5 with TRBJ2-1; 9 bases line up with TRBD1. V lost 2 bases and J lost 6; bases outside the gene matches: 5. The germline gives CDR1 MNHEY, CDR2 SVGAGI. This CDR3 spans 15 amino acids.

This clonotype was detected only a few times. The chain uses TRBV20-1 and TRBJ2-7; no reliable D call. V was cut by 2 bases and J by 2 bases, with 4 bases left in between. Germline CDR1 is DFQATT and CDR2 is SNEGSKA (reference sequence). This CDR3 has 11 amino acids. The CDR3 here is CSARLTYEQYF. Written as DNA, the CDR3 is TGCAGTGCTAGACTAACCTACGAGCAGTACTTC.

This clonotype was counted ten times or more. The rearrangement joins TRBV20-1 to TRBJ1-1, with a weak D call TRBD1 (6 bases). V shed 6 bases and J shed 2 bases, with 10 bases lying between them. CDR1 is DFQATT and CDR2 is SNEGSKA in the germline V gene (reference sequence). The CDR3 is made up of 12 amino acids. The CDR3 loop reads CSALDSNTEAFF. The DNA of the CDR3 is TGCAGTGCACTGGACAGCAACACTGAAGCTTTCTTT.

This clonotype was picked up a small number of times. The chain links TRBV20-1 to TRBJ2-2, with D possibly TRBD2 on 6 matching bases. With 6 bases removed from V and 8 bases from J, the gap between germline ends came to 22 bases. Looked up from germline, CDR1 is DFQATT and CDR2 is SNEGSKA (reference sequence). This CDR3 is 15 amino acids long. The CDR3 protein is CSAPGDAWGTGELFF. The CDR3, as DNA: TGCAGTGCCCCGGGGGACGCCTGGGGCACGGGGGAGCTGTTTTTT.

J is TRBJ2-3 and V is TRBV7-2; D is possibly TRBD1 (5 bases). The germline V and J ends were trimmed by 5 bases and 0 bases, with 12 bases remaining between them. Germline-derived CDR1 and CDR2 are SGHTA and FQGNSA. The CDR3 totals 15 residues. For the CDR3, the DNA is TGTGCCAGCAGCGGTCCGACAGTGAGCACAGATACGCAGTATTTT. It codes for CASSGPTVSTDTQYF.

This clonotype was picked up a small number of times. The CDR3 DNA reads TGTGCCAGCAGTTACCTCCGGACTAGCGGGAGTCGGAATGAGCAGTTCTTC. It specifies CASSYLRTSGSRNEQFF. The J gene is TRBJ2-1, the V gene TRBV6-2 or TRBV6-3, with 13 bases fitting TRBD2. V shed 2 bases, J shed 7 bases, and the junction held 8 bases outside the gene matches. The CDR3 consists of 17 residues. The germline V gene has CDR1 MNHEY and CDR2 SVGEGT.

Many counts were recorded for this clonotype. The chain uses TRBV12-3 or TRBV12-4 and TRBJ1-1; a weak D match, TRBD1 (5 bases). This CDR3 has 15 residues. V was trimmed by 6 bases and J by 3 bases, leaving 17 bases between them. The CDR3 coding sequence is TGTGCCAGCAGAATTTGGGGGGAATTGGACACTGAAGCTTTCTTT. Protein: CASRIWGELDTEAFF.